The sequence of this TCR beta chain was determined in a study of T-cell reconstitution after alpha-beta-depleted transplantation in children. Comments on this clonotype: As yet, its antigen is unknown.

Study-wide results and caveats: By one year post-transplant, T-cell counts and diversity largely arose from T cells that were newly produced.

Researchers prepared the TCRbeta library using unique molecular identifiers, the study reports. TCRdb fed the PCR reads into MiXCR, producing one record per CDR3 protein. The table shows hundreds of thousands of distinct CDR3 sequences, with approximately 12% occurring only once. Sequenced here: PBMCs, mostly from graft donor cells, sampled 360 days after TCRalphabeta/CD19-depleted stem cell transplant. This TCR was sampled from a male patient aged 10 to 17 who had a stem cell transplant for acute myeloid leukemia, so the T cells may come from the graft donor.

This CDR3 is CASRSGRVDEQYF. Here the CDR3 DNA reads TGTGCCAGTCGTAGCGGGAGGGTCGACGAGCAGTACTTC. V and J are TRBV6-4 and TRBJ2-7, with TRBD2 matching over 11 bases. V gave up 9 bases and J gave up 5 bases; unmatched junction bases: 6. CDR1 and CDR2 (germline): MRHNA, SNTAGT. There are 13 residues in the CDR3.